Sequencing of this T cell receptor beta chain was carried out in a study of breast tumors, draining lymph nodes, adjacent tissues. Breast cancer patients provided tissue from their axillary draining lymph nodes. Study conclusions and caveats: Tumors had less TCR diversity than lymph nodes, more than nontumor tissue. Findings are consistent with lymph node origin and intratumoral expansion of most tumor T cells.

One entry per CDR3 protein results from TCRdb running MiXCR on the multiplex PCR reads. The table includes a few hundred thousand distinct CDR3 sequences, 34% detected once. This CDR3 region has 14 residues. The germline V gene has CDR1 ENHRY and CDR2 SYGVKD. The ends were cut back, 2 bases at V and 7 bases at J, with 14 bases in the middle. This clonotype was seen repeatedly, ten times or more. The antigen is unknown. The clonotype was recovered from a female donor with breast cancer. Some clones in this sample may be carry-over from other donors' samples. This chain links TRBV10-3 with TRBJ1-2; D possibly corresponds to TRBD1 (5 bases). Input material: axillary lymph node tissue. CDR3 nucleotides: TGTGCCATCAGTGAGCAGGCAGGGAGGATTGGCTACACCTTC. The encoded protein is CAISEQAGRIGYTF.